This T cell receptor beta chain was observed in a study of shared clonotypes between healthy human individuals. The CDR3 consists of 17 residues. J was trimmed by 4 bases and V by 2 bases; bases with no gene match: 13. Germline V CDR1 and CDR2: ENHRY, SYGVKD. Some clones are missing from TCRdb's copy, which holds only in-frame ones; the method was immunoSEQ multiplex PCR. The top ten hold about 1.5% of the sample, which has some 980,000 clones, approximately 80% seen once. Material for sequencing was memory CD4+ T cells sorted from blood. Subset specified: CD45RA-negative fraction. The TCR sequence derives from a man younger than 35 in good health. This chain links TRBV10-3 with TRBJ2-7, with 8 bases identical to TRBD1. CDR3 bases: TGTGCCATCAGTGAGCGGCACTCGACAGGGGATGGGTACGAGCAGTACTTC. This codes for CAISERHSTGDGYEQYF.